The clone carrying this T cell receptor (beta chain) was seen only a few times. The antigen is undetermined. This entry is derived from a study of long-term antiretroviral therapy in people with HIV. Study outcomes and limitations: Diversity increased after ART yet remained lower than in transplant donor controls.

Researchers ran immunoSEQ v3.0 at survey level. Per sample, sequencing targeted roughly 40,000-55,000 T-cell genomes. TCRdb's copy holds only in-frame clones and misses some; the assay was immunoSEQ multiplex PCR. The data show over 15,000 clones, around 78% seen once. V was shortened by 11 bases and J by 4 bases, with 14 bases between the two germline ends. This CDR3 comprises 12 residues. The germline CDR1 and CDR2 sequences are SNHLY and FYNNEI. The chain combines TRBV2 with TRBJ1-2; D gene unclear. The clonotype originates from a man aged 50 or older with HIV. The sample in question was unsorted PBMCs, obtained 2.2 years after starting antiretroviral therapy. In nucleotides, the CDR3 is TGTGCCCGGGAGGGTGACCCCTATGGCTACACCTTC. Translated, it gives CAREGDPYGYTF.